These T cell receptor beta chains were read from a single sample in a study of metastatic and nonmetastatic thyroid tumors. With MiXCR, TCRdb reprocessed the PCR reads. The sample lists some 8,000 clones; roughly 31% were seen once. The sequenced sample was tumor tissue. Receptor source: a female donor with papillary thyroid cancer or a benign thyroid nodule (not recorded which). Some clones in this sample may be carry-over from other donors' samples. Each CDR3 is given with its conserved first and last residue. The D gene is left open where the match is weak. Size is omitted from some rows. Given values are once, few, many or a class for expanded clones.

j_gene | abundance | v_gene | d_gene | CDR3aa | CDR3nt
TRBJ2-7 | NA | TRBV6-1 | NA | CASGRTTLGEQYF | TGTGCCAGCGGCCGGACTACCCTCGGCGAGCAGTACTTC
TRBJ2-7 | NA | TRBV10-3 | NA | CAIRLDSGWEQYF | TGTGCCATCAGACTGGACAGTGGGTGGGAGCAGTACTTC
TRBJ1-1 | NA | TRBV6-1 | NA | CASSNTGFEAFF | TGTGCCAGCAGTAATACAGGGTTTGAAGCTTTCTTT
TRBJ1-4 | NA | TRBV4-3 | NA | CASSQGRDMYEKLFF | TGCGCCAGCAGCCAAGGCCGGGACATGTACGAAAAACTGTTTTTT
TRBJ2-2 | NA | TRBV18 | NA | CASSPQGSANTGELFF | TGTGCCAGCTCACCCCAAGGCAGCGCGAACACCGGGGAGCTGTTTTTT
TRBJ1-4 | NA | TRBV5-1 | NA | CASSSGQLNEKLFF | TGCGCCAGCAGCTCCGGACAGCTAAATGAAAAACTGTTTTTT
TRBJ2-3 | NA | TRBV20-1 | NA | CSARDLMGVSTDTQYF | TGCAGTGCTAGAGATTTGATGGGGGTTAGCACAGATACGCAGTATTTT
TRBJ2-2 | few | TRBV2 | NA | CASRRVAGELFF | TGTGCCAGCAGGAGGGTGGCCGGGGAGCTGTTTTTT
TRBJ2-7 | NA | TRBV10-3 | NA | CAIRSAGAVSSYEQYF | TGTGCCATCCGATCAGCAGGGGCGGTTAGCTCCTACGAGCAGTACTTC
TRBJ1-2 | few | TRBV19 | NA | CASSQQAINYGYTF | TGTGCCAGCTCACAGCAAGCGATTAACTATGGCTACACCTTC
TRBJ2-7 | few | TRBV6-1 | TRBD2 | CASSSGGEQYF | TGTGCCAGCAGTAGCGGGGGGGAGCAGTACTTC
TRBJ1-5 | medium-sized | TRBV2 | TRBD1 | CASSDGDRDQPQHF | TGTGCCAGCAGCGACGGTGACAGGGACCAGCCCCAGCATTTT
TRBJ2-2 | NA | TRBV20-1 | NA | CSARHTGELFF | TGCAGTGCTAGACACACCGGGGAGCTGTTTTTT
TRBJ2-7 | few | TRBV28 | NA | CASSLYPVMSHEQYF | TGTGCCAGCAGCCTCTACCCGGTGATGTCCCACGAGCAGTACTTC
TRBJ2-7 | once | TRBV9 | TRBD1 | CASSSGQGGGYEQYF | TGTGCCAGCAGCTCCGGACAGGGGGGCGGGTACGAGCAGTACTTC
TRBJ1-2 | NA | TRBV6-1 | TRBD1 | CASSAGTGDGYTF | TGTGCCAGCAGTGCCGGGACAGGAGATGGCTACACCTTC
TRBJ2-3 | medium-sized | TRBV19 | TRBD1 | CASRRTGGTTDTQYF | TGTGCCAGTAGGCGGACAGGGGGCACCACAGATACGCAGTATTTT
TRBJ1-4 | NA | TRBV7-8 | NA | CASSLRGSQLFF | TGTGCCAGCAGCTTACGGGGGAGCCAACTGTTTTTT
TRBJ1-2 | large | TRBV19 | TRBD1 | CASNPAGGNGYTF | TGTGCCAGTAACCCCGCAGGGGGTAATGGCTACACCTTC
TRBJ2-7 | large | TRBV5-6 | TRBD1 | CASSLLGDRESEQYF | TGTGCCAGCAGCTTGTTGGGGGACAGGGAATCCGAGCAGTACTTC
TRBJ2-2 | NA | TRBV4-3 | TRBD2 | CASSPLSGRAIGTGELFF | TGCGCCAGCAGCCCGCTTAGCGGGAGGGCCATTGGCACCGGGGAGCTGTTTTTT
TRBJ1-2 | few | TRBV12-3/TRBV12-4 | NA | CASSWRGANYGYTF | TGTGCCAGCAGTTGGCGGGGAGCTAACTATGGCTACACCTTC
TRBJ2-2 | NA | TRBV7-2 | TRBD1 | CASSPDRVAGELFF | TGTGCCAGCAGCCCGGACAGGGTGGCCGGGGAGCTGTTTTTT
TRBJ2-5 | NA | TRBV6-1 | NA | CASSEALTSQETQYF | TGTGCCAGCAGTGAAGCCCTGACATCCCAAGAGACCCAGTACTTC
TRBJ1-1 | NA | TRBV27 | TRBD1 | CASSRQGLNTEAFF | TGTGCCAGCTCACGACAGGGATTGAACACTGAAGCTTTCTTT
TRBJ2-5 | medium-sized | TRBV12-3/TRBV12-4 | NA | CASNAGEETQYF | TGTGCCAGCAACGCAGGGGAAGAGACCCAGTACTTC
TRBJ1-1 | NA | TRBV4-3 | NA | CHSSQGRNTEAFF | TGCCACAGCAGCCAAGGCAGAAACACTGAAGCTTTCTTT
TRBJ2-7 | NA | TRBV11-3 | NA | CASSQSVEQYF | TGTGCCAGCAGCCAGTCAGTCGAGCAGTACTTC
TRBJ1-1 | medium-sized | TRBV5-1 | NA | CASSFYRGDNSNTEAFF | TGCGCCAGCAGCTTTTATCGGGGGGACAACTCGAACACTGAAGCTTTCTTT
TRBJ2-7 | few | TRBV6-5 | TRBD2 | CASSYGLAGDYEQYF | TGTGCCAGCAGTTACGGACTCGCGGGGGACTACGAGCAGTACTTC
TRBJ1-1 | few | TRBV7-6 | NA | CAPSGREAFF | TGTGCCCCGTCGGGGAGAGAAGCTTTCTTT
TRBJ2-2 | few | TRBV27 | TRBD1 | CASSFGTGEAGELFF | TGTGCCAGCAGTTTCGGGACAGGGGAAGCCGGGGAGCTGTTTTTT
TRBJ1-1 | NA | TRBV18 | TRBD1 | CASSVRDSRNTEAFF | TGTGCCAGCTCAGTCCGGGACAGCAGGAACACTGAAGCTTTCTTT
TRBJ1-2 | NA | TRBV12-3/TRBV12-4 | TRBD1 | CATGQGARGYTF | TGTGCCACGGGACAGGGGGCCCGTGGCTACACCTTC
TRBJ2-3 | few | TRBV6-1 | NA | CASSAGGTDTQYF | TGTGCCAGCAGTGCGGGAGGCACAGATACGCAGTATTTT
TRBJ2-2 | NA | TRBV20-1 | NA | CSARDFGSAGELFF | TGCAGTGCTAGAGATTTCGGGAGCGCCGGGGAGCTGTTTTTT
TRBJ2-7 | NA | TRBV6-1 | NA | CASSAETGFTYEQYF | TGTGCCAGCAGTGCGGAGACAGGTTTCACCTACGAGCAGTACTTC